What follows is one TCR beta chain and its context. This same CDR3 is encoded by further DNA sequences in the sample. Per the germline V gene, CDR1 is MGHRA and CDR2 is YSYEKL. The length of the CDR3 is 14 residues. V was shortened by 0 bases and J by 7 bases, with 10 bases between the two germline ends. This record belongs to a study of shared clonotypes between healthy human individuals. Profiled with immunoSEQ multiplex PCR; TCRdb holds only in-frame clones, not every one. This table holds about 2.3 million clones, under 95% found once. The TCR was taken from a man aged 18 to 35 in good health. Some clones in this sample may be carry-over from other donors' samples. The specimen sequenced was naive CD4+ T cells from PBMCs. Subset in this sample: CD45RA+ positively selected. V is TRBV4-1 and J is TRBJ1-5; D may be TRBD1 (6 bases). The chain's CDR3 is CASSQDRGGQPQHF. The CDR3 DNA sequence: TGCGCCAGCAGCCAAGACAGGGGAGGGCAGCCCCAGCATTTT.